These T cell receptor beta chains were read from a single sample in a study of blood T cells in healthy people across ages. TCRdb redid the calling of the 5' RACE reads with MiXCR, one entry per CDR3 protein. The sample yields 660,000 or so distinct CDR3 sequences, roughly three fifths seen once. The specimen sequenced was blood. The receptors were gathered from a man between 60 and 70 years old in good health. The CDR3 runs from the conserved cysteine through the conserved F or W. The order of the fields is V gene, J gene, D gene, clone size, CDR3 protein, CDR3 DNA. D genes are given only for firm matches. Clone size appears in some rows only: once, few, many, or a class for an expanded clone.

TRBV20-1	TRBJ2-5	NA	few	CSARGGHQETQYF	TGCAGTGCTAGGGGGGGTCATCAAGAGACCCAGTACTTC
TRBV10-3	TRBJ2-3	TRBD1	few	CAISDGTGTTDTQYF	TGTGCCATCAGTGATGGGACAGGGACCACAGATACGCAGTATTTT
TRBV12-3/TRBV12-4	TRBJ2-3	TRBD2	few	CASSLGLAPDTQYF	TGTGCCAGCAGTTTAGGACTAGCCCCAGATACGCAGTATTTT
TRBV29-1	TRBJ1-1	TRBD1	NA	CSVGQGATTEAFF	TGCAGCGTTGGACAGGGGGCGACCACTGAAGCTTTCTTT
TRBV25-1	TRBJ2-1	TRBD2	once	CASNQGLAGHNEQFF	TGTGCCAGCAACCAGGGACTAGCGGGGCACAATGAGCAGTTCTTC
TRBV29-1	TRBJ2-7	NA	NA	CSVGEAGGYEQYF	TGCAGCGTTGGAGAGGCAGGGGGGTACGAGCAGTACTTC
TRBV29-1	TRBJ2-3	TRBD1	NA	CSVERQGEDTQYF	TGCAGCGTTGAACGGCAGGGGGAGGATACGCAGTATTTT
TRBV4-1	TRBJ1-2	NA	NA	CASSQGGGSRHGYTF	TGCGCCAGCAGCCAAGGAGGGGGGAGTCGGCATGGCTACACCTTC
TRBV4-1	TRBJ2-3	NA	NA	CASSQDWGLDTQYF	TGCGCCAGCAGCCAAGATTGGGGTCTAGATACGCAGTATTTT
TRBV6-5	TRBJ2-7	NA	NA	CASKRADEQYF	TGTGCCAGCAAAAGGGCCGACGAGCAGTACTTC
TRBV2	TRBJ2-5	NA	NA	CASRLRPPETQYF	TGTGCCAGCAGGCTCCGGCCGCCCGAGACCCAGTACTTC
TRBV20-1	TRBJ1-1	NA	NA	CSASGGGGTEAFF	TGCAGTGCTAGTGGAGGGGGGGGGACTGAAGCTTTCTTT
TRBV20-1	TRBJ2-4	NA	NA	CSARESGDIQYF	TGCAGTGCTAGAGAAAGTGGGGACATTCAGTACTTC
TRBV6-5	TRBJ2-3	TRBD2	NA	CASSYRGTSGGSTDTQYF	TGTGCCAGCAGTTACAGGGGGACTAGCGGGGGGAGCACAGATACGCAGTATTTT
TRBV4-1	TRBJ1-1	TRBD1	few	CASSRSGQGNTEAFF	TGCGCCAGCAGCCGGTCGGGACAGGGGAACACTGAAGCTTTCTTT
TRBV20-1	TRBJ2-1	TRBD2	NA	CSARVAGGLSSYNEQFF	TGCAGTGCTAGAGTAGCGGGGGGGCTCAGCTCCTACAATGAGCAGTTCTTC
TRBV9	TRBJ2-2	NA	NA	CASSVQADTGELFF	TGTGCCAGCAGCGTACAGGCGGACACCGGGGAGCTGTTTTTT
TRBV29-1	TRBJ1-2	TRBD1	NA	CSVEVLQGARGYTF	TGCAGCGTTGAGGTGTTACAGGGGGCGCGTGGCTACACCTTC
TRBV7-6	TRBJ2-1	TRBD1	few	CASSWGQYNEQFF	TGTGCCAGCAGCTGGGGACAGTACAATGAGCAGTTCTTC
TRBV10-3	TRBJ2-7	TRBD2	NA	CAISESKGGGNYNEQYF	TGTGCCATCAGTGAGTCTAAGGGCGGGGGGAACTACAATGAGCAGTACTTC
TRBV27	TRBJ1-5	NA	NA	CASSQKASNQPQHF	TGTGCCAGCAGCCAAAAGGCTAGCAATCAGCCCCAGCATTTT
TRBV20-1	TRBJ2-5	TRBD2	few	CSARDDGRGGQETQYF	TGCAGTGCTAGAGATGATGGCCGGGGGGGCCAAGAGACCCAGTACTTC
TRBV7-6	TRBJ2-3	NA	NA	CASGTGTQSTDTQYF	TGTGCCAGCGGGACCGGGACCCAAAGCACAGATACGCAGTATTTT
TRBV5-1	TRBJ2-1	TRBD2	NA	CASSSLSGGDNKQFF	TGCGCCAGCAGCTCTCTCAGCGGGGGGGACAATAAGCAGTTCTTC
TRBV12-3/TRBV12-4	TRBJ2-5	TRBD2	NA	CASSLLLAGGETQYF	TGTGCCAGCAGTTTGCTCCTAGCGGGGGGAGAGACCCAGTACTTC
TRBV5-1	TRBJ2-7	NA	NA	CASSPDTGTYNEQYF	TGCGCCAGCAGCCCAGACACCGGGACCTACAATGAGCAGTACTTC
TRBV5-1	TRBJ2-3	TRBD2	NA	CASSSGLAGTDTQYF	TGTGCCAGCAGCTCGGGACTAGCGGGCACAGATACGCAGTATTTT
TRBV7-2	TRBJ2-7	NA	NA	CTSSLAPGVSYEQYF	TGTACCAGCAGCTTAGCGCCAGGGGTTTCCTACGAGCAGTACTTC
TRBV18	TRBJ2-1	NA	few	CASSPRGRQDNEQFF	TGTGCCAGCTCACCACGGGGCAGACAAGACAATGAGCAGTTCTTC
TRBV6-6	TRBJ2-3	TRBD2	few	CASTYSGVQTDTQYF	TGTGCCAGCACTTATAGCGGGGTTCAAACAGATACGCAGTATTTT
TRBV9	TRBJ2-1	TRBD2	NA	CASSAAGSHDEQFF	TGTGCCAGCAGCGCAGCGGGGTCACACGATGAGCAGTTCTTC